This TCR beta chain was sequenced for a study of control samples from healthy donors and cancer patients. Points on this clone: Other DNA sequences from this sample encode an identical CDR3 as well.

The V and J ends lost 0 bases and 1 base respectively, with 8 bases between them. CDR3 size: 14 residues. Germline-derived CDR1 and CDR2 are SGHRS and YFSETQ. Method: immunoSEQ multiplex PCR; TCRdb's copy keeps in-frame clones and lacks some. This table holds roughly 200,000 clones, about 93% found once. Sequencing was performed on blood. This chain connects TRBV5-1 to TRBJ2-7; D gene unclear. This sequence originates from a man between 18 and 35 years old in good health. CDR3: CASSLEGGSYEQYF. CDR3 in DNA: TGCGCCAGCAGCTTGGAAGGCGGTTCCTACGAGCAGTACTTC.